The TCR beta chain described here comes from a study of blood T cell repertoires in COVID-19. Study information: COVID-19 samples collected from the United States, Italy and Spain covered acute and convalescent phases.

J gave up 1 base and V 3 bases, and 1 base lay outside the gene matches. From germline, CDR1 is SGHAT and CDR2 FQNNGV. CDR3 length: 16 residues. Sequencing was performed with immunoSEQ multiplex PCR; in TCRdb, only in-frame clones are kept and a portion is missing. The repertoire holds approximately 110,000 clones, with around 76% as singletons. The sample was peripheral blood. The receptor's source is an elderly man with COVID-19, enrolled during active disease. The chain employs TRBV11-2 and TRBJ2-3; TRBD2 matches at 13 bases. CDR3 nucleotides: TGTGCCAGCAGCTTCGGGACTAGCGGGGGCACAGATACGCAGTATTTT. Translated: CASSFGTSGGTDTQYF.